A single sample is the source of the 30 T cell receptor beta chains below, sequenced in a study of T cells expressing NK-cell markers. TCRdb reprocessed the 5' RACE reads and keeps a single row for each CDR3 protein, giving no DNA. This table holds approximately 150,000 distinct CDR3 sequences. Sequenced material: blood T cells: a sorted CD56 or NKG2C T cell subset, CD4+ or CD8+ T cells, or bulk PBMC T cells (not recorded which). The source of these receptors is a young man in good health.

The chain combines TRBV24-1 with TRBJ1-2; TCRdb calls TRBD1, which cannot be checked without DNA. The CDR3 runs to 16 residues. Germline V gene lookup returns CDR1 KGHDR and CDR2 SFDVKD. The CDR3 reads CATSENLAGINYGYTF.

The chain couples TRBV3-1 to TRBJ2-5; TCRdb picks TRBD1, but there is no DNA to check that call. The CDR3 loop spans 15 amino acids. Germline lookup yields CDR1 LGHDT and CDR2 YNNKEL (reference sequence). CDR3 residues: CASSKVRGVQETQYF.

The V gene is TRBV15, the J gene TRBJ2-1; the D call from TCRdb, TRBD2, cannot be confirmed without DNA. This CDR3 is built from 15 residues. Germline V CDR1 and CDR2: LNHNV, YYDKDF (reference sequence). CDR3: CATSGPGTTYNEQFF.

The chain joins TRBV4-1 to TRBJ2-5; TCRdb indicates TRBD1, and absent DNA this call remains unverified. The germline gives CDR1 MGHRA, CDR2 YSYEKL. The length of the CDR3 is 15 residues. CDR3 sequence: CASSQVEGASETQYF.

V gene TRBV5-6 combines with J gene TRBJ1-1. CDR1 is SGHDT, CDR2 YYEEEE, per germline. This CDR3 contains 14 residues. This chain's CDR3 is CASSLSGRNTEAFF.

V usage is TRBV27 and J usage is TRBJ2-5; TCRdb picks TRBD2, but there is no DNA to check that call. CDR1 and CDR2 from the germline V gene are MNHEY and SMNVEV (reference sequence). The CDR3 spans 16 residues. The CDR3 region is CASSWTSSLYQETQYF.

The CDR3 here is CASSGTAAMNTEAFF. The rearrangement links TRBV12-3 or TRBV12-4 to TRBJ1-1. The CDR3 consists of 15 residues.

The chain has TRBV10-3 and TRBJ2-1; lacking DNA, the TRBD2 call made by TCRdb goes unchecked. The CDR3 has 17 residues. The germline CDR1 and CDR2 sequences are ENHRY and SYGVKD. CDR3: CAISESRGLAIYNEQFF.

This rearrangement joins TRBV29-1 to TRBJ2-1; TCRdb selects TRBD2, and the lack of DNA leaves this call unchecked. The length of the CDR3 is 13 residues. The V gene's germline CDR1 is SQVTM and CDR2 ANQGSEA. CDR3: CSALAISYNEQFF.

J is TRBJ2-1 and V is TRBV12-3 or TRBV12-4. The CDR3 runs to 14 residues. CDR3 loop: CASSFWFEHNEQFF.

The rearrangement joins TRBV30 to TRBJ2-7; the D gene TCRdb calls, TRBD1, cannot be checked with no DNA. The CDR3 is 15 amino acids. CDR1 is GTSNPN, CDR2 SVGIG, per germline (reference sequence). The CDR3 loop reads CAWRGGQGVSYEQYF.

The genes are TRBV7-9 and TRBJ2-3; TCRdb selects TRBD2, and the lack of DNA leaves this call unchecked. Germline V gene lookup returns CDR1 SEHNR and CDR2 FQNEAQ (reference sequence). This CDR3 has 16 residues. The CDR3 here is CASSSILGGGKDTQYF. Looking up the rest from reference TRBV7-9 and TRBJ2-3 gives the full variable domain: DTGVSQNPRHKITKRGQNVTFRCDPISEHNRLYWYRQTLGQGPEFLTYFQNEAQLEKSRLLSDRFSAERPKGSFSTLEIQRTEQGDSAMYLCASSSILGGGKDTQYFGPGTRLTVL.

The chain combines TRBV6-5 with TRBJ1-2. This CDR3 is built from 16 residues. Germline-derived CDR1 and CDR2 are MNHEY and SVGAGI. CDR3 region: CASSLQYSLANYGYTF.

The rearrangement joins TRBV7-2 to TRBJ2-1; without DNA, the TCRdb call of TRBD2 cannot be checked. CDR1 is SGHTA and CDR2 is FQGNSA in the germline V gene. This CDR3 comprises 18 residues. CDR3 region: CASSLASGLPNPYNEQFF.

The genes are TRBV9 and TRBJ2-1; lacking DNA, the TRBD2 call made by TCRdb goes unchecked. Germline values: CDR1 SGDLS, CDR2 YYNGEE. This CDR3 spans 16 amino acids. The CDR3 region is CASSVDGAGGYNEQFF.

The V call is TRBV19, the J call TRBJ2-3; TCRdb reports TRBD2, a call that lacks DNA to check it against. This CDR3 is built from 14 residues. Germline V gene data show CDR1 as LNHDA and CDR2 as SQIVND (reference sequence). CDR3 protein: CASSIREGTDTQYF.

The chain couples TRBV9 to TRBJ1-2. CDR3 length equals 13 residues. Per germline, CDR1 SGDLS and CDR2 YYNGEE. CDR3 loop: CASSPTGFYGYTF.

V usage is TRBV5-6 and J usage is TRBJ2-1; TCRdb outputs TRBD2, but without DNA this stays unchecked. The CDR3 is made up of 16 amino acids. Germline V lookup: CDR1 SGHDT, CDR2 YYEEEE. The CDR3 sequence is CASSRSGGLSNNEQFF.

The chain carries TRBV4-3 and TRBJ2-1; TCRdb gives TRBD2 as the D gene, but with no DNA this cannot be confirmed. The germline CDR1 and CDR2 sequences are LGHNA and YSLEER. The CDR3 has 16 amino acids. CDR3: CASSQDLPTSGREQFF.

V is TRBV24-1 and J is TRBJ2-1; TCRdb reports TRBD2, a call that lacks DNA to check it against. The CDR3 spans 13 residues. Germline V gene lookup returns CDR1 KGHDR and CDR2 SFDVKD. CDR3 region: CATQLAVGNEQFF.

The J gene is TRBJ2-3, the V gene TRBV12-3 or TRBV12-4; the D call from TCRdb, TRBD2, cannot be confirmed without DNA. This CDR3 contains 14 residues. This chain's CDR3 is CASTPGLAGDTQYF.

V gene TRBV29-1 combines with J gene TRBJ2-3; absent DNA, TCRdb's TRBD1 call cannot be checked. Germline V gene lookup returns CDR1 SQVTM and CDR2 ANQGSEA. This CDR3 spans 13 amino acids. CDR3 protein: CSVCPAEADTQYF.

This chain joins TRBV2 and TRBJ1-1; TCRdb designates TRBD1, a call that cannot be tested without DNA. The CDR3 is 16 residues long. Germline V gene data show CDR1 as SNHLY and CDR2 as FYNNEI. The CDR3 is CASSEGGSIENTEAFF. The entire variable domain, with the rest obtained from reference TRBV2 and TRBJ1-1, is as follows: EPEVTQTPSHQVTQMGQEVILRCVPISNHLYFYWYRQILGQKVEFLVSFYNNEISEKSEIFDDQFSVERPDGSNFTLKIRSTKLEDSAMYFCASSEGGSIENTEAFFGQGTRLTVV.

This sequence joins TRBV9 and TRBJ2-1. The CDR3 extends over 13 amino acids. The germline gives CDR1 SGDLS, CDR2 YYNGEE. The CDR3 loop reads CASSVATLQEQFF. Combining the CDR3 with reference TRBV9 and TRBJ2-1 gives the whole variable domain DSGVTQTPKHLITATGQRVTLRCSPRSGDLSVYWYQQSLDQGLQFLIQYYNGEERAKGNILERFSAQQFPDLHSELNLSSLELGDSALYFCASSVATLQEQFFGPGTRLTVL.

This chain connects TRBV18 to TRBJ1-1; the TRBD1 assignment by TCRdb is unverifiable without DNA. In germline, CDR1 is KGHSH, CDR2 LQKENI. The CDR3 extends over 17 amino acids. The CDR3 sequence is CASSPPWGEEDNTEAFF.

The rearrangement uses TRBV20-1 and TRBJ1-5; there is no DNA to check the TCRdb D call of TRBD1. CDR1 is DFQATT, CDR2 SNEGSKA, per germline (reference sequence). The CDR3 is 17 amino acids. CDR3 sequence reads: CSARGLYAGTENQPQHF.

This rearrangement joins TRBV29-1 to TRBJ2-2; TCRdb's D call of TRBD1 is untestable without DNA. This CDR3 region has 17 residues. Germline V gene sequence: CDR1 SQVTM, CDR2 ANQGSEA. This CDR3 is CSVTGQGTSGNTGELFF.

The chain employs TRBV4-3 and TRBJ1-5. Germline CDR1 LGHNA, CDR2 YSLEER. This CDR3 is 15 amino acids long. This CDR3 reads CASSQDSGNNQPQHF.

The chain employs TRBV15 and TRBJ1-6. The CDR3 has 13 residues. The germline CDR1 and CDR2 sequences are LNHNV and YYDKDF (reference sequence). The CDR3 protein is CATSRERDSPLHF.

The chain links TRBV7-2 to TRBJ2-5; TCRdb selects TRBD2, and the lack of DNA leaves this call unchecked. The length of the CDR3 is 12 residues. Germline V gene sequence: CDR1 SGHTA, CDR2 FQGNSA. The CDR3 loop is CASPRLKETQYF.